The clone carrying this T cell receptor (beta chain) was recorded once. What it binds is not known. The data derive from a study of cytomegalovirus exposure and HLA in healthy donors. The study, taken as a whole, reports: Association of roughly 17,000 TCR beta sequences with HLA alleles was found at 0.05 false discovery rate in a later analysis. Donor immune exposure was known only as CMV serostatus.

Vbeta (60) and Jbeta (13) primers were used in the PCR. The table came from immunoSEQ multiplex PCR; TCRdb's copy has only in-frame clones and leaves some out. The sample has around 200,000 clones; 82% are singletons. There are 15 residues in the CDR3. With 4 bases removed from V and 3 bases from J, the gap between germline ends came to 16 bases. Per the germline V gene, CDR1 is GTSNPN and CDR2 is SVGIG (reference sequence). Samples came from healthy bone marrow donors. This sequence originates from a man aged 40-49 years in good health and CMV-seropositive. Sequencing input: PBMCs. The chain uses TRBV30 and TRBJ2-4; weak D call: TRBD1 (6 bases). The DNA of the CDR3 is TGTGCCTGGAACAGGGAAGTTACGGGCAAAAACATTCAGTACTTC. It codes for CAWNREVTGKNIQYF.